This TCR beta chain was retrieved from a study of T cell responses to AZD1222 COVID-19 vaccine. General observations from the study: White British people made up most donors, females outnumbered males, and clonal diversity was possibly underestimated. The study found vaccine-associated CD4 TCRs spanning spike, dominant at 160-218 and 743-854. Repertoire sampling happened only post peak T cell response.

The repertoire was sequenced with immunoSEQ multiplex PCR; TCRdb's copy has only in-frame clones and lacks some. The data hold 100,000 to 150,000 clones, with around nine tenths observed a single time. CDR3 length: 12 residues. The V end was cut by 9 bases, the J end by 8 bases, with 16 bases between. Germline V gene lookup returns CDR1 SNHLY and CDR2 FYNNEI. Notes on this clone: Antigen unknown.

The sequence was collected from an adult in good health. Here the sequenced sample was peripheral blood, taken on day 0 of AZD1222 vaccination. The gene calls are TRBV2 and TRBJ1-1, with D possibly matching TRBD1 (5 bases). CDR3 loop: CASSDSRVEAFF. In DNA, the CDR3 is TGTGCCAGTAGCGACAGTCGTGTAGAAGCTTTCTTT.